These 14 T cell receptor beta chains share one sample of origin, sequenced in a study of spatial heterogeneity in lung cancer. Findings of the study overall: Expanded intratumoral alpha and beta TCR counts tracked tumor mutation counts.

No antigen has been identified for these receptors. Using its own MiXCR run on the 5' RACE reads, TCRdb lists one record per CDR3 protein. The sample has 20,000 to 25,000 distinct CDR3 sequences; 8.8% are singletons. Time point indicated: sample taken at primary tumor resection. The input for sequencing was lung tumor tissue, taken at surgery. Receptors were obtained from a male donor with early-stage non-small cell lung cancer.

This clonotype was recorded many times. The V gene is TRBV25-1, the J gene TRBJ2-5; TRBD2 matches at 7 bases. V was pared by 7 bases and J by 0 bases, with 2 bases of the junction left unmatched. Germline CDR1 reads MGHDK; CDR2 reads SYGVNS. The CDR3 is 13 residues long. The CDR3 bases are TGTGCCAGCAAAGCGGGGTACCAAGAGACCCAGTACTTC. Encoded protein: CASKAGYQETQYF.

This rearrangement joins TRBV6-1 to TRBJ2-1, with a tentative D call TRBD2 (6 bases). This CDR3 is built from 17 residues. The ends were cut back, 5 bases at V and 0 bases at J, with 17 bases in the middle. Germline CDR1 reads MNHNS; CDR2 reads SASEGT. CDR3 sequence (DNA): TGTGCCAGCAGTCCCCGGTTAGCGGCGAGCTCCTACAATGAGCAGTTCTTC. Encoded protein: CASSPRLAASSYNEQFF.

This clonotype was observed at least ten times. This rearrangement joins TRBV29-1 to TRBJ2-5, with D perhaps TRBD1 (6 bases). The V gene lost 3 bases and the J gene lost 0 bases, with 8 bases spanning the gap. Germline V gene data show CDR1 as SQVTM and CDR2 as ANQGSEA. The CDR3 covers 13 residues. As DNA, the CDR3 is TGCAGCGTTGAGCGGACAGACCAAGAGACCCAGTACTTC. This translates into CSVERTDQETQYF.

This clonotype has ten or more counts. The CDR3 DNA sequence: TGTGCCAGTATAGGGGGGAGCTCCTACAATGAGCAGTTCTTC. The encoded protein is CASIGGSSYNEQFF. The rearrangement uses TRBV28 and TRBJ2-1; D might be TRBD1 or TRBD2, each matching 6 bases. The ends were cut back, 9 bases at V and 0 bases at J, with 12 bases in the middle. The germline gives CDR1 MDHEN, CDR2 SYDVKM. The CDR3 has 14 amino acids.

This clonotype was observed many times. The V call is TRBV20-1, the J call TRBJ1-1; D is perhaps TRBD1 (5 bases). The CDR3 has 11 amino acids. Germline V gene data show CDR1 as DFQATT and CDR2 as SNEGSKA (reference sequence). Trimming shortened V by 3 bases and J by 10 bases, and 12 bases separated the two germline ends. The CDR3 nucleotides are TGCAGTGCTAGTCGAAAGGGGCGAGCTTTCTTT. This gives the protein CSASRKGRAFF.

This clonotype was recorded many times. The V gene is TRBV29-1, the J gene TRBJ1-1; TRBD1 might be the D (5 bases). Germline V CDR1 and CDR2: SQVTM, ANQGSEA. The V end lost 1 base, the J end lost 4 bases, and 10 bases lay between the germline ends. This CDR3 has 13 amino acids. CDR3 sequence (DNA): TGCAGCGTTGAAGGCAGGGAGGGCACTGAAGCTTTCTTT. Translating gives CSVEGREGTEAFF.

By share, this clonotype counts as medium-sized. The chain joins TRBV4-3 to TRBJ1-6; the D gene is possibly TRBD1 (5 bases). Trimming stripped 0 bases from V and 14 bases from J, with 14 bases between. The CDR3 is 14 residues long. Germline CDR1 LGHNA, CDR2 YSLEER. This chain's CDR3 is CASSQDLRRGTLHF. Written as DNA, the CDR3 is TGCGCCAGCAGCCAAGATCTGAGAAGGGGAACCCTCCACTTT.

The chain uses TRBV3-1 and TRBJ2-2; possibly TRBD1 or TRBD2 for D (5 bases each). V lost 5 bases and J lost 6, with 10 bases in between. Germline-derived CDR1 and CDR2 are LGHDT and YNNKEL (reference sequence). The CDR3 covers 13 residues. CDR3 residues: CASSGGGSGELFF. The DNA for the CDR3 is TGTGCCAGCAGCGGGGGTGGCTCCGGGGAGCTGTTTTTT.

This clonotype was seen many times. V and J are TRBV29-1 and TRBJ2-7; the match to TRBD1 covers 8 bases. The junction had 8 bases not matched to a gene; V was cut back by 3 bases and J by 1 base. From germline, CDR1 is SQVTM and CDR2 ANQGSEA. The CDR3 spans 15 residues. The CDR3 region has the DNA TGCAGCGTTGACCACCTCAGACAGGGGTCCTACGAGCAGTACTTC. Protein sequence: CSVDHLRQGSYEQYF.

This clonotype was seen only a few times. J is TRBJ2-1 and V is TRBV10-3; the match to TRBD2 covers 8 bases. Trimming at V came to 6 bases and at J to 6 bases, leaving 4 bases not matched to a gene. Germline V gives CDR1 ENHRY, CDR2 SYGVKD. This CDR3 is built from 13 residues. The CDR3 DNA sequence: TGTGCCATCAGCCCCGGGACTAGCAATGAGCAGTTCTTC. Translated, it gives CAISPGTSNEQFF.

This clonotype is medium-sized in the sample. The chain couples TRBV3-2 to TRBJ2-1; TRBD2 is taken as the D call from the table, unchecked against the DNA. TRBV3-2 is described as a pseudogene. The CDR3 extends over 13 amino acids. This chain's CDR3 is CASVLAGGGEQFF. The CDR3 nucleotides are TGTGCCAGCGTGTTAGCGGGAGGGGGTGAGCAGTTCTTC.

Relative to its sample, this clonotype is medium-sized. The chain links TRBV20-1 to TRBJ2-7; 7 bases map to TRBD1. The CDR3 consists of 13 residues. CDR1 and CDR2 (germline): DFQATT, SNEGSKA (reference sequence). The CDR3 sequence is CSTDRAPSYEQYF. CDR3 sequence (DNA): TGCAGCACCGACAGGGCACCTTCCTACGAGCAGTACTTC.

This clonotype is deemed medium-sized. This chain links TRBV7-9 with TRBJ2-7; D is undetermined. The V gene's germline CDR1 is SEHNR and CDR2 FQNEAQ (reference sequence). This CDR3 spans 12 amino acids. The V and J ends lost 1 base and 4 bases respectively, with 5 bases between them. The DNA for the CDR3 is TGTGCCAGCAGCTTAGTGAGTTACGAGCAGTACTTC. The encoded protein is CASSLVSYEQYF.

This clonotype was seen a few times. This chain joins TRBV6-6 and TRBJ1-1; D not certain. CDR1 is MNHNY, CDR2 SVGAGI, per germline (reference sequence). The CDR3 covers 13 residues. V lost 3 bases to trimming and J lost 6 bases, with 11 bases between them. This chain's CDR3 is CASSYSEIPEAFF. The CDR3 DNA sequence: TGTGCCAGCAGTTATAGTGAGATCCCTGAAGCTTTCTTT.